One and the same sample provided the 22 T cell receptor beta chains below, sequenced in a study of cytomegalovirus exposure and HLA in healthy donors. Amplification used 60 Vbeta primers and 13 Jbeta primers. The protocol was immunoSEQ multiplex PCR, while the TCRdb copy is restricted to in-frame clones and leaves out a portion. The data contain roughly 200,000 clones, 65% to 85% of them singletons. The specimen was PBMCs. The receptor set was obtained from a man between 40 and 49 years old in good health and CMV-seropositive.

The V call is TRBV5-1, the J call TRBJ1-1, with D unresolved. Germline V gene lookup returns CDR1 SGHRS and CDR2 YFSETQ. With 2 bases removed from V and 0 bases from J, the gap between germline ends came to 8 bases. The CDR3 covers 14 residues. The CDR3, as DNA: TGCGCCAGCAGCTTAGCGGATTTGAACACTGAAGCTTTCTTT. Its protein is CASSLADLNTEAFF.

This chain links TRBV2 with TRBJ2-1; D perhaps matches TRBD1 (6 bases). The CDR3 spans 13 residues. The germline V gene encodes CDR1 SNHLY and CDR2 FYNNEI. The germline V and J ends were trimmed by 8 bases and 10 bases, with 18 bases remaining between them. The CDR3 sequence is CASCRQGPGEQFF. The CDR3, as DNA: TGTGCCAGCTGTCGGCAGGGGCCAGGCGAGCAGTTCTTC.

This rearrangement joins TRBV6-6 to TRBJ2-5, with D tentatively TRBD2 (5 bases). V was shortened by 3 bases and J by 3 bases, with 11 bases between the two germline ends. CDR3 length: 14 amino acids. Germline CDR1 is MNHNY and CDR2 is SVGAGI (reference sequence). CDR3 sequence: CASSYRRGKETQYF. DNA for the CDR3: TGTGCCAGCAGTTATCGTCGAGGGAAAGAGACCCAGTACTTC.

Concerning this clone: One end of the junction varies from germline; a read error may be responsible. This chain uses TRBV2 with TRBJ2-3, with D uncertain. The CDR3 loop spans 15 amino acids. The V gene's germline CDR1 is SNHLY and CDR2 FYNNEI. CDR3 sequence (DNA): TGTGCCAGCGGTGAAGATCTATTTCGCACAGATACGCAGTATTTT. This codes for CASGEDLFRTDTQYF.

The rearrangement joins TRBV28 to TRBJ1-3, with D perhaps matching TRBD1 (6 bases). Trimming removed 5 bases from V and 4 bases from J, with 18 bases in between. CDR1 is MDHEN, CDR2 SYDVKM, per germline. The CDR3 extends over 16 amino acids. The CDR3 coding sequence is TGTGCCAGCAGTCCGGGACACCGGCTGGAGGGAAACACCATATATTTT. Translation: CASSPGHRLEGNTIYF.

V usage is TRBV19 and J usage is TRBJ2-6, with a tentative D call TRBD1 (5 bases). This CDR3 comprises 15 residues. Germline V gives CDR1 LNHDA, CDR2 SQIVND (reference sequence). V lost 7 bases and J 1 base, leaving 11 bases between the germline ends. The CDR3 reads CASTAGQSGANVLTF. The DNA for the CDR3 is TGTGCCAGTACCGCAGGGCAATCTGGGGCCAACGTCCTGACTTTC.

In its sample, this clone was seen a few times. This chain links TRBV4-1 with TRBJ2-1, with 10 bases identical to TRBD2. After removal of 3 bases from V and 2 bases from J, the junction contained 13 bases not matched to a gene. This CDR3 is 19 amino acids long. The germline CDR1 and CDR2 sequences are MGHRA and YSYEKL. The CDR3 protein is CASSHGQLAGVQTYNEQFF. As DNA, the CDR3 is TGCGCCAGCAGCCACGGGCAGCTAGCGGGAGTTCAGACCTACAATGAGCAGTTCTTC.

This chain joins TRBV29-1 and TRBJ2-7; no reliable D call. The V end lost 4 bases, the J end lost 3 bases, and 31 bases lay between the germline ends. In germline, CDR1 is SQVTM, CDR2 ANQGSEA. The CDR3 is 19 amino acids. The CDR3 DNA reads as TGCAGCGTTGGAGAGAGTAAAGCTAGAGACTTCTCACTCCTCTACGAGCAGTACTTC. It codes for CSVGESKARDFSLLYEQYF.

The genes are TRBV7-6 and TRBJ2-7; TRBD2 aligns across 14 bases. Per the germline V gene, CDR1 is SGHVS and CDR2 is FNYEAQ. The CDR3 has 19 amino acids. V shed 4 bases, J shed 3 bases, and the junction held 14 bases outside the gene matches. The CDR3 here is CASSSLGTSGSSVNYEQYF. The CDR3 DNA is TGTGCCAGCAGCTCCCTAGGGACTAGCGGGAGTTCAGTGAACTACGAGCAGTACTTC.

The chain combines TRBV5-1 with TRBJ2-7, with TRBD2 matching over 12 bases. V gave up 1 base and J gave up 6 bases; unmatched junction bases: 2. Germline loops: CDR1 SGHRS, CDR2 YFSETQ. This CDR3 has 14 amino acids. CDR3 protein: CASSLTSGRSEQYF. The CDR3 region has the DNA TGCGCCAGCAGCTTGACTAGCGGGAGGTCCGAGCAGTACTTC.

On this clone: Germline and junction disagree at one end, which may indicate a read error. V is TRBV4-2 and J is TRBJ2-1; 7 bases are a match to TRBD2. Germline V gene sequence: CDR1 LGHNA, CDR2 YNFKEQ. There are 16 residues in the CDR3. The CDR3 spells CASSQGASGTYDEQFF. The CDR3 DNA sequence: TGTGCCAGCAGCCAAGGGGCCAGCGGGACCTACGATGAGCAGTTCTTC.

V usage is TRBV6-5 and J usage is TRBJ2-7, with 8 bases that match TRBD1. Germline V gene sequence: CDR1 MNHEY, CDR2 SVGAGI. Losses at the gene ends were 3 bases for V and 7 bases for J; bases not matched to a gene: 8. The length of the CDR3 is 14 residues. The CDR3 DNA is TGTGCCAGCAGTTATCAAACAGGGGGTGGGGAGCAGTACTTC. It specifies CASSYQTGGGEQYF.

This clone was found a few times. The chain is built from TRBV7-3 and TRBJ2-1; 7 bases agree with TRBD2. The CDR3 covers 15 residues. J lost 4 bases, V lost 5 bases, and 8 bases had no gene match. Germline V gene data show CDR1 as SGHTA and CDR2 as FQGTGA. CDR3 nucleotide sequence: TGTGCCAGCAGCCCACTGGGGGGGGAATACAATGAGCAGTTCTTC. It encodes CASSPLGGEYNEQFF. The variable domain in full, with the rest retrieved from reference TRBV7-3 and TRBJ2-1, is GAGVSQTPSNKVTEKGKYVELRCDPISGHTALYWYRQSLGQGPEFLIYFQGTGAADDSGLPNDRFFAVRPEGSVSTLKIQRTERGDSAVYLCASSPLGGEYNEQFFGPGTRLTVL.

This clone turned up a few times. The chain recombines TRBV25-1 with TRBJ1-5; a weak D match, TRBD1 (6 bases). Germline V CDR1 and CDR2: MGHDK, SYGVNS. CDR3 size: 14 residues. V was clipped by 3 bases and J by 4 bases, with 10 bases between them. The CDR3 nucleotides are TGTGCCAGCAGTGAGCCGGGGACAAATCAGCCCCAGCATTTT. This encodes CASSEPGTNQPQHF.

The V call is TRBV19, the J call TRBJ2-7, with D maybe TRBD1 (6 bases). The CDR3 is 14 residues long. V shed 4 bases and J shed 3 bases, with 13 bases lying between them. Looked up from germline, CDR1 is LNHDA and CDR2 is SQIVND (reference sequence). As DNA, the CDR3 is TGTGCCAGTAGTAGACAGGATGGCTACTACGAGCAGTACTTC. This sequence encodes CASSRQDGYYEQYF. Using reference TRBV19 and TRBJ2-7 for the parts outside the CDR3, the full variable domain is DGGITQSPKYLFRKEGQNVTLSCEQNLNHDAMYWYRQDPGQGLRLIYYSQIVNDFQKGDIAEGYSVSREKKESFPLTVTSAQKNPTAFYLCASSRQDGYYEQYFGPGTRLTVT.

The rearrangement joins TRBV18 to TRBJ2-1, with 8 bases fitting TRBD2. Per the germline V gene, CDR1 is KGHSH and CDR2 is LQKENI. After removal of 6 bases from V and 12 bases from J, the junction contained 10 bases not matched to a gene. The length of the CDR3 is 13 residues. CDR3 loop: CASSPTTSGGQFF. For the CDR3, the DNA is TGTGCCAGCTCGCCTACTACTAGCGGAGGGCAGTTCTTC. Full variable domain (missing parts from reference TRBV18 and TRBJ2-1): NAGVMQNPRHLVRRRGQEARLRCSPMKGHSHVYWYRQLPEEGLKFMVYLQKENIIDESGMPKERFSAEFPKEGPSILRIQQVVRGDSAAYFCASSPTTSGGQFFGPGTRLTVL.

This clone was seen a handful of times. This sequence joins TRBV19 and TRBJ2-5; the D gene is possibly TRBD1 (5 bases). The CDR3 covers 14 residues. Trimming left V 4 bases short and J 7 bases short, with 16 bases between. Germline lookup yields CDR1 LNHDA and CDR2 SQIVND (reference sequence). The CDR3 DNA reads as TGTGCCAGTAGTACCCACACAGGAAAGGTGACCCAGTACTTC. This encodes CASSTHTGKVTQYF.

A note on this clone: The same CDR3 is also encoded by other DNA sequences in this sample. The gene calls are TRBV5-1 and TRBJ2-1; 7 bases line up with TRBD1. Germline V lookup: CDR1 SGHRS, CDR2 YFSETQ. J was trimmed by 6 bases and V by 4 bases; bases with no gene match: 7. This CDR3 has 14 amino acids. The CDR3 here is CASSPRQGGNEQFF. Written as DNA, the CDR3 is TGCGCCAGCAGCCCACGACAGGGTGGCAATGAGCAGTTCTTC.

Here the CDR3 DNA reads TGTGCCAGCAGTGAAACTCGAATTACCCAACTAGCGGGAGGAGGCGAGCAGTACTTC. Residues: CASSETRITQLAGGGEQYF. The chain combines TRBV2 with TRBJ2-7, with 12 bases identical to TRBD2. CDR1 is SNHLY and CDR2 is FYNNEI in the germline V gene. The CDR3 covers 19 residues. V dropped 2 bases and J dropped 6; count of bases not matched to a gene: 17.

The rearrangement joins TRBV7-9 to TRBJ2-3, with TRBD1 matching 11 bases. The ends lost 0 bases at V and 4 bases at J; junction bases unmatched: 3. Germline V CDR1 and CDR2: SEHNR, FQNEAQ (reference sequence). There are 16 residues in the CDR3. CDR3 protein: CASSLAKGQGADTQYF. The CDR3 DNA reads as TGTGCCAGCAGCTTAGCGAAGGGACAGGGGGCAGATACGCAGTATTTT. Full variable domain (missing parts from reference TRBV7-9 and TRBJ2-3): DTGVSQNPRHKITKRGQNVTFRCDPISEHNRLYWYRQTLGQGPEFLTYFQNEAQLEKSRLLSDRFSAERPKGSFSTLEIQRTEQGDSAMYLCASSLAKGQGADTQYFGPGTRLTVL.

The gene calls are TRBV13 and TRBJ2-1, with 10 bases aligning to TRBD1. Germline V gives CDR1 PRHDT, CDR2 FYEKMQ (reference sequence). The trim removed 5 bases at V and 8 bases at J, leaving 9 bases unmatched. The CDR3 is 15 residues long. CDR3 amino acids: CASSLGQGVDDEQFF. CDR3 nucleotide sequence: TGTGCCAGCAGCCTCGGACAGGGGGTTGATGATGAGCAGTTCTTC.

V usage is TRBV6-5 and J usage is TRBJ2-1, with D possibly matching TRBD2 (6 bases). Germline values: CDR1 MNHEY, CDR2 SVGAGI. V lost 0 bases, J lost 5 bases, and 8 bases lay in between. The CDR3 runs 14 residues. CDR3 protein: CASSYSTRDNEQFF. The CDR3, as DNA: TGTGCCAGCAGTTACTCGACTAGAGACAATGAGCAGTTCTTC.